Included here is one T cell receptor (beta chain) sequence, with context. Genomic DNA, the template, was used for profiling of the TCR beta VDJ and CDR3. In TCRdb, the reads were re-called with MiXCR into one record per CDR3 protein. This sample has fewer than 200,000 distinct CDR3 sequences, with around 45% found just once. This sample is drawn from a study of CD8+CD57+ T cells in acquired aplastic anemia. The V end was cut by 5 bases, the J end by 1 base, with 8 bases between. CDR3 length: 12 amino acids. Per the germline V gene, CDR1 is SQVTM and CDR2 is ANQGSEA. This TCR was recovered from a human donor in good health. The chain employs TRBV29-1 and TRBJ1-1; weak D call: TRBD1 (5 bases). The specimen sequenced was sorted CD4+, CD8+, or CD8+CD57+ T cells (not recorded which) from PBMCs. The CDR3 is CSVRTGNTEAFF. The CDR3 region has the DNA TGCAGCGTTCGTACAGGGAACACTGAAGCTTTCTTT.